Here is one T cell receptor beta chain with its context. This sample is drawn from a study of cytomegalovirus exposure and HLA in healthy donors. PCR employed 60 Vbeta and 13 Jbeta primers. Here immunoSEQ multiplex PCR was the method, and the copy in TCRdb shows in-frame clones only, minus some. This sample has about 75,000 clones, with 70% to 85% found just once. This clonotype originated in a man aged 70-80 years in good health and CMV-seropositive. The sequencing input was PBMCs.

CDR3 sequence reads: CAGTTQGTDTQYF. The CDR3 bases are TGCGCAGGGACTACCCAAGGGACAGATACGCAGTATTTT. The chain has TRBV4-1 and TRBJ2-3; 7 positions agree with TRBD2. The CDR3 covers 13 residues. Germline CDR1 reads MGHRA; CDR2 reads YSYEKL.